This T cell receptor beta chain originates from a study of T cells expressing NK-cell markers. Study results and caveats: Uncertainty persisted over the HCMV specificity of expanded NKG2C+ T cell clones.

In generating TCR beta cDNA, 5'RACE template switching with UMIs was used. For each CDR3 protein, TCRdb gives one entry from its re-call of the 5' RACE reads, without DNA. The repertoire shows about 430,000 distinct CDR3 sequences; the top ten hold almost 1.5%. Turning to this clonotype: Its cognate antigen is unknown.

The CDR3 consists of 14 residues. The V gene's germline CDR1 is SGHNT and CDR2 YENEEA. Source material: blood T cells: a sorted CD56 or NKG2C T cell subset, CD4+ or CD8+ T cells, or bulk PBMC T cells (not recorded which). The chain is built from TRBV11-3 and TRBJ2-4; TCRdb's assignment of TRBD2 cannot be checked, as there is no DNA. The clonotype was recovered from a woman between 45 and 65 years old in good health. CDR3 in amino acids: CASSSLAWKNIQYF.